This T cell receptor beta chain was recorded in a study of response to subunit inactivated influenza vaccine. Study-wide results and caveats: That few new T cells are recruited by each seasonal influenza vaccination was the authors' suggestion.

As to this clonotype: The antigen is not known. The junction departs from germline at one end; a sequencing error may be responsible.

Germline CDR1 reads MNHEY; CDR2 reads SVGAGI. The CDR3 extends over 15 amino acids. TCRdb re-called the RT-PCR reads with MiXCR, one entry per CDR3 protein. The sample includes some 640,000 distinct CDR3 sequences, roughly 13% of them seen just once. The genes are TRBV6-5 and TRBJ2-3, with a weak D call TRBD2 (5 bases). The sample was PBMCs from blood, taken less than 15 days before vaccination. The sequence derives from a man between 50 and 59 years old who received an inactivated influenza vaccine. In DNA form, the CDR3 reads TGTCCCAGCAGTTCCTTTAGGAGGAGCACAGATACGCAGTATTTT. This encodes CPSSSFRRSTDTQYF.